Shown below are 21 T cell receptor beta chains from a single sample sequenced in a study of control samples from healthy donors and cancer patients. Generated by immunoSEQ multiplex PCR, the TCRdb table keeps only in-frame clones and is missing some. The sample records about 160,000 clones, 96% being singletons. Sequencing was done on a sample of blood. The source of these receptors is a woman aged 30 to 39 in good health.

The rearrangement joins TRBV2 to TRBJ1-5; weak D call: TRBD1 (5 bases). Germline CDR1 reads SNHLY; CDR2 reads FYNNEI. Between the trimmed V and J ends, which lost 5 bases and 0 bases, there was a span of 5 bases. This CDR3 comprises 13 residues. The CDR3 DNA reads TGTGCCAGCAGTAGGGGTAGCAATCAGCCCCAGCATTTT. It translates to CASSRGSNQPQHF.

The rearrangement links TRBV9 to TRBJ2-7, with unresolved D. The CDR3 spans 13 residues. Trimming took off 4 bases at V and 0 bases at J, with 8 bases between the two ends. Germline values: CDR1 SGDLS, CDR2 YYNGEE. The CDR3 nucleotides read TGTGCCAGCAGCAGGACCGACTCCTACGAGCAGTACTTC. The encoded protein is CASSRTDSYEQYF.

The sample holds one count of this clone. The V and J genes are TRBV28 and TRBJ2-1; no reliable D call. The CDR3 covers 13 residues. Deletions cut 5 bases from V and 7 bases from J, with 12 bases between. The germline V gene has CDR1 MDHEN and CDR2 SYDVKM. CDR3 in DNA: TGTGCCAGCAGTCCTCCGTTTAGAAATGAGCAGTTCTTC. Its translation: CASSPPFRNEQFF.

This chain uses TRBV28 with TRBJ2-7; D is perhaps TRBD1 or TRBD2 (6 bases each). CDR1 and CDR2 from the germline V gene are MDHEN and SYDVKM. The CDR3 loop spans 14 amino acids. V lost 6 bases to trimming and J lost 2 bases, with 14 bases between them. CDR3 DNA: TGTGCCAGCAGCCCGAGTAGGGGGGCCTACGAGCAGTACTTC. As protein: CASSPSRGAYEQYF.

This clone came up once. This rearrangement joins TRBV6-2 or TRBV6-3 to TRBJ2-7, with D maybe TRBD2 (6 bases). V lost 0 bases and J 5 bases, leaving 20 bases between the germline ends. Germline CDR1 is MNHEY and CDR2 is SVGEGT. The CDR3 runs 17 residues. In DNA form, the CDR3 reads TGTGCCAGCAGTTACTCGATCCCCTTGTTCCCGGGGGACGAGCAGTACTTC. It specifies CASSYSIPLFPGDEQYF.

This sequence joins TRBV5-4 and TRBJ1-3; tentatively, D is TRBD1 (5 bases). Between the trimmed V and J ends, which lost 1 base and 3 bases, there was a span of 5 bases. This CDR3 has 13 amino acids. Looked up from germline, CDR1 is SGHNT and CDR2 is YYREEE (reference sequence). The CDR3 DNA sequence: TGTGCCAGCAGCTTGAGGGGTGGAAACACCATATATTTT. This encodes CASSLRGGNTIYF.

V is TRBV10-2 and J is TRBJ1-4; D is uncertain. Between the trimmed V and J ends, which lost 3 bases and 4 bases, there was a span of 12 bases. Germline V gene data show CDR1 as WSHSY and CDR2 as SAAADI. The CDR3 length is 15 residues. The CDR3 nucleotides are TGCGCCAGCAGTGATAGGTCAGGCGGTAATGAAAAACTGTTTTTT. It codes for CASSDRSGGNEKLFF.

This clone was counted only a few times. The rearrangement links TRBV6-1 to TRBJ2-1; D is perhaps TRBD2 (5 bases). Germline V lookup: CDR1 MNHNS, CDR2 SASEGT. The length of the CDR3 is 16 residues. Trimming removed 0 bases from V and 3 bases from J, with 12 bases in between. The chain's CDR3 is CASSEAQVSVYNEQFF. CDR3 nucleotides: TGTGCCAGCAGTGAAGCGCAAGTTAGCGTCTACAATGAGCAGTTCTTC.

This chain connects TRBV6-1 to TRBJ2-1; TRBD2 matches 11 bases. This CDR3 spans 16 amino acids. V shed 4 bases, J shed 3 bases, and the junction held 5 bases outside the gene matches. Germline CDR1 reads MNHNS; CDR2 reads SASEGT. The DNA for the CDR3 is TGTGCCAGCAGTGCTTTAGCGGGGGGGAACTACAATGAGCAGTTCTTC. Protein: CASSALAGGNYNEQFF.

The V call is TRBV29-1, the J call TRBJ2-7; D remains unclear. V was shortened by 7 bases and J by 4 bases, with 14 bases between the two germline ends. Germline lookup yields CDR1 SQVTM and CDR2 ANQGSEA. There are 12 residues in the CDR3. CDR3 nucleotide sequence: TGCAGCGCTGCCTTGGGTGGGTACGAGCAGTACTTC. This codes for CSAALGGYEQYF.

The V and J genes are TRBV27 and TRBJ2-1; TRBD2 matches at 9 bases. Germline loops: CDR1 MNHEY, CDR2 SMNVEV (reference sequence). Trimming at V came to 4 bases and at J to 4 bases, leaving 8 bases not matched to a gene. There are 16 residues in the CDR3. CDR3 in DNA: TGTGCCAGCAGTTCGATAGCGGGAGTCCCTTACAATGAGCAGTTCTTC. Translating gives CASSSIAGVPYNEQFF.

This clone was detected once. The chain recombines TRBV25-1 with TRBJ2-7; D remains unclear. V was shortened by 8 bases and J by 6 bases, with 11 bases between the two germline ends. Germline CDR1 is MGHDK and CDR2 is SYGVNS. CDR3 length: 11 amino acids. CDR3 residues: CASRTVFEQYF. The CDR3 coding sequence is TGTGCCAGCCGTACGGTATTCGAGCAGTACTTC.

J is TRBJ2-2 and V is TRBV3-1 (or the pseudogene TRBV3-2); D not certain. The CDR3 has 14 residues. Germline CDR1 and CDR2: LGHDT and YNNKEL (reference sequence). V was clipped by 4 bases and J by 3 bases, with 9 bases between them. CDR3 nucleotide sequence: TGTGCCAGCAGCCTTTTTTTGGACACCGGGGAGCTGTTTTTT. It encodes CASSLFLDTGELFF.

The chain uses TRBV5-6 and TRBJ1-4; D is unresolved. The CDR3 runs to 14 residues. The germline V gene has CDR1 SGHDT and CDR2 YYEEEE. Trimming cost V 5 bases and J 5 bases, with 13 bases left between them. The CDR3 protein is CASRGGQVNEKLFF. CDR3 coding DNA: TGTGCCAGCAGGGGCGGGCAGGTGAATGAAAAACTGTTTTTT.

The chain combines TRBV27 with TRBJ2-2; no clear D gene. V was clipped by 5 bases and J by 5 bases, with 9 bases between them. Germline values: CDR1 MNHEY, CDR2 SMNVEV (reference sequence). This CDR3 has 13 residues. The CDR3 nucleotides read TGTGCCAGCAGTAAAAGGGTTACCGGGGAGCTGTTTTTT. Translating it yields CASSKRVTGELFF.

This rearrangement joins TRBV2 to TRBJ2-5, with 9 bases fitting TRBD1. Germline V lookup: CDR1 SNHLY, CDR2 FYNNEI. V shed 7 bases, J shed 3 bases, and the junction held 3 bases outside the gene matches. CDR3 length: 13 amino acids. The CDR3 region has the DNA TGTGCCAGCATGAGGGACAGGGAAGAGACCCAGTACTTC. It codes for CASMRDREETQYF.

The V and J genes are TRBV20-1 and TRBJ2-1, with D tentatively TRBD2 (5 bases). Trimming pared 6 bases from V and 4 bases from J, leaving 7 bases between. This CDR3 contains 11 residues. The V gene's germline CDR1 is DFQATT and CDR2 SNEGSKA (reference sequence). Written as DNA, the CDR3 is TGCAGTGCGTCGGGATACAATGAGCAGTTCTTC. It codes for CSASGYNEQFF.

The rearrangement joins TRBV19 to TRBJ1-4, with D hard to call. This CDR3 is built from 13 residues. Germline V CDR1 and CDR2: LNHDA, SQIVND (reference sequence). Deletions cut 1 base from V and 5 bases from J, with 5 bases between. As DNA, the CDR3 is TGTGCCAGTAGTATAGCTCTGAATGAAAAACTGTTTTTT. Amino acids: CASSIALNEKLFF.

The chain uses TRBV29-1 and TRBJ2-7, with D maybe TRBD1 (5 bases). This CDR3 is built from 12 residues. Looked up from germline, CDR1 is SQVTM and CDR2 is ANQGSEA. V was cut by 4 bases and J by 7 bases, with 14 bases left in between. In DNA, the CDR3 is TGCAGCGTTGGGTTCAGGGCGGCTGAGCAGTACTTC. Amino acid sequence: CSVGFRAAEQYF.

Of note for this clone: The sample has other DNA sequences that encode this CDR3 too. V is TRBV3-1 (or the pseudogene TRBV3-2) and J is TRBJ1-2; 8 bases line up with TRBD1. After removal of 3 bases from V and 7 bases from J, the junction contained 4 bases not matched to a gene. The CDR3 runs to 13 residues. Germline loops: CDR1 LGHDT, CDR2 YNNKEL (reference sequence). The CDR3 coding sequence is TGTGCCAGCAGCCAGGACAGGGCGCGTGGCTACACCTTC. It translates to CASSQDRARGYTF.

The V call is TRBV6-5, the J call TRBJ2-2; TRBD1 might be the D (5 bases). Looked up from germline, CDR1 is MNHEY and CDR2 is SVGAGI. Between the trimmed V and J ends, which lost 6 bases and 5 bases, there was a span of 13 bases. This CDR3 region has 14 residues. The CDR3 nucleotides read TGTGCCAGCAGGCAGACAGTCCCAACCGGGGAGCTGTTTTTT. Amino acids: CASRQTVPTGELFF.